Listed below are T cell receptor beta chains from one sample, sequenced in a study of OX40 agonist ivuxolimab in advanced cancers. The protocol was immunoSEQ multiplex PCR, while the TCRdb copy is restricted to in-frame clones and leaves out a portion. The table includes some 85,000 clones, about 91% detected once. Sample: CD4+ or CD8+ T cells sorted from blood, taken in a trial of the OX40 agonist ivuxolimab. The source of these receptors is an adult with an advanced solid tumor such as melanoma, head and neck, liver or kidney cancer. The CDR3 runs from the conserved cysteine through the conserved F or W. The D gene is left open where the match is weak. The listing skips clone size in some rows; elsewhere it reads once, few, many or a size class.

D	size	V	J	CDR3	DNA
.	.	TRBV11-2	TRBJ1-1	CASSLDLGASEAFF	TGTGCCAGCAGCTTAGATCTTGGAGCGTCTGAAGCTTTCTTT
.	.	TRBV7-2	TRBJ2-5	CASSSPGQNVYF	TGTGCCAGCAGCTCTCCCGGACAGAATGTGTACTTC
.	.	TRBV11-2	TRBJ2-7	CASSSAQVYEQYF	TGTGCCAGCAGCTCAGCTCAAGTTTACGAGCAGTACTTC
.	.	TRBV28	TRBJ1-3	CASSLTSGGRGNTIYF	TGTGCCAGCAGCCTTACCAGTGGGGGGCGAGGAAACACCATATATTTT
TRBD2	few	TRBV2	TRBJ2-1	CASSEGQREGEQFF	TGTGCCAGCAGTGAAGGACAGCGGGAGGGGGAGCAGTTCTTC
.	once	TRBV28	TRBJ1-5	CASGSGPPSNQPQHF	TGTGCCAGCGGTTCGGGTCCTCCTAGCAATCAGCCCCAGCATTTT
.	.	TRBV28	TRBJ2-6	CASIAGGKAPSGANVLTF	TGTGCCAGTATTGCCGGCGGGAAAGCTCCTTCTGGGGCCAACGTCCTGACTTTC
.	.	TRBV5-6	TRBJ2-1	CASSFVGNNEQFF	TGTGCCAGCAGCTTCGTGGGAAACAATGAGCAGTTCTTC
TRBD2	.	TRBV7-2	TRBJ2-3	CASSLAPLAGGADTQYF	TGTGCCAGCAGCTTAGCTCCCCTAGCGGGAGGGGCAGATACGCAGTATTTT
TRBD1	.	TRBV14	TRBJ2-3	CASSSRTGSTDTQYF	TGTGCCAGCAGCTCCCGGACAGGAAGCACAGATACGCAGTATTTT
.	.	TRBV9	TRBJ2-3	CASSGGGGTSTDTQYF	TGTGCCAGCTCCGGAGGGGGCGGAACGAGCACAGATACGCAGTATTTT
.	.	TRBV30	TRBJ2-7	CAWRGFSNSYEQYF	TGTGCCTGGAGGGGTTTTTCTAACTCCTACGAGCAGTACTTC
TRBD2	.	TRBV7-2	TRBJ2-7	CASSQRPLAEFNYGQYF	TGTGCCAGCAGCCAACGTCCGCTAGCGGAGTTTAACTACGGGCAGTACTTC
TRBD1	.	TRBV28	TRBJ1-2	CASRQGARGYGYTF	TGTGCCAGCAGACAGGGGGCGCGGGGCTATGGCTACACCTTC
TRBD1	.	TRBV6-5	TRBJ2-7	CASSPGTGFSYEQYF	TGTGCCAGCAGTCCCGGGACAGGGTTCTCCTACGAGCAGTACTTC
.	few	TRBV27	TRBJ1-4	CASSFRQTNEKLFF	TGTGCCAGCAGTTTTAGACAGACTAATGAAAAACTGTTTTTT
.	.	TRBV11-2	TRBJ2-1	CASSPRGRPLLSQFF	TGTGCCAGCAGCCCCCGGGGGAGGCCGCTACTATCGCAGTTCTTC
.	.	TRBV9	TRBJ2-1	CASSDSGTPYNEQFF	TGTGCCAGCAGCGACTCCGGGACACCCTACAATGAGCAGTTCTTC
TRBD2	.	TRBV18	TRBJ2-7	CASAAGTSVPRSYEQYF	TGTGCCAGCGCAGCCGGGACTAGCGTCCCGCGCTCCTACGAGCAGTACTTC
TRBD1	.	TRBV29-1	TRBJ1-3	CSVGETGTRSGNTIYF	TGCAGCGTTGGTGAGACAGGGACCCGTTCTGGAAACACCATATATTTT
TRBD1	.	TRBV18	TRBJ2-7	CASSPSGQGANEQYF	TGTGCCAGCTCACCATCGGGACAGGGGGCAAACGAGCAGTACTTC
TRBD1	.	TRBV6-1	TRBJ2-3	CASRTGGLTDTQYF	TGTGCCAGCAGGACAGGGGGCCTGACAGATACGCAGTATTTT
TRBD2	once	TRBV2	TRBJ2-7	CASAGLGHEQYF	TGTGCCAGCGCAGGACTAGGACACGAGCAGTACTTC
.	.	TRBV6-1	TRBJ2-1	CASSEQEAGTQFF	TGTGCCAGCAGTGAACAGGAAGCGGGTACTCAGTTCTTC
TRBD1	.	TRBV29-1	TRBJ1-2	CSVAKWEGAVGGYTF	TGCAGCGTTGCAAAATGGGAGGGGGCTGTCGGCGGCTACACCTTC
TRBD2	.	TRBV19	TRBJ2-7	CASSRAGGDITYEQYF	TGTGCCAGTAGCAGAGCGGGGGGGGATATTACCTACGAGCAGTACTTC
TRBD1	.	TRBV29-1	TRBJ2-1	CSVAKGQGGSNEQFF	TGCAGCGTCGCTAAGGGACAGGGGGGATCCAATGAGCAGTTCTTC
.	.	TRBV18	TRBJ1-3	CASSPVQGPGNTIYF	TGTGCCAGCTCACCCGTACAGGGTCCTGGAAACACCATATATTTT
.	.	TRBV30	TRBJ2-1	CAWSTVGSYNEQFF	TGTGCCTGGAGTACTGTCGGATCCTACAATGAGCAGTTCTTC
TRBD1	few	TRBV4-1	TRBJ2-7	CASSPTTGATYEQYF	TGCGCCAGCAGCCCCACCACAGGGGCGACCTACGAGCAGTACTTC
TRBD1	.	TRBV4-1	TRBJ1-5	CASSQDGTAFNQPQHF	TGCGCCAGCAGCCAAGACGGGACAGCCTTTAATCAGCCCCAGCATTTT
.	.	TRBV25-1	TRBJ2-1	CASSELGVSYNEQFF	TGTGCCAGCAGTGAATTAGGGGTATCCTACAATGAGCAGTTCTTC
TRBD2	.	TRBV28	TRBJ2-1	CASRSFFGTSGAEQFF	TGTGCCAGCAGATCCTTTTTCGGGACTAGCGGAGCCGAGCAGTTCTTC
TRBD1	.	TRBV28	TRBJ1-3	CASSPTGRKGNTIYF	TGTGCCAGCAGCCCGACAGGGAGAAAAGGAAACACCATATATTTT
.	.	TRBV10-2	TRBJ1-5	CASSESGAAWQPQHF	TGCGCCAGCAGTGAGTCCGGCGCCGCCTGGCAGCCCCAGCATTTT
TRBD1	.	TRBV10-3	TRBJ1-2	CAMRTGDYGYTF	TGTGCCATGCGGACAGGGGACTATGGCTACACCTTC
.	few	TRBV4-3	TRBJ1-2	CASSQDPTDRRYGYTF	TGCGCCAGCAGCCAAGATCCGACAGATAGACGCTATGGCTACACCTTC
.	once	TRBV28	TRBJ1-5	CASSPPGQGGQPQHF	TGTGCCAGCAGTCCGCCGGGGCAGGGAGGACAGCCCCAGCATTTT
TRBD1	.	TRBV2	TRBJ1-5	CASSETAPGQAYNQPQHF	TGTGCCAGCAGTGAAACCGCTCCGGGACAGGCATACAATCAGCCCCAGCATTTT
TRBD1	.	TRBV18	TRBJ1-2	CASSPGTGLGYTF	TGTGCCAGCTCACCCGGGACAGGGCTTGGCTACACCTTC
TRBD1	.	TRBV6-5	TRBJ1-2	CASSTGTGKFYGYTF	TGTGCCAGCAGTACCGGGACAGGGAAGTTTTATGGCTACACCTTC
.	.	TRBV10-3	TRBJ1-3	CAISPDSPASGNTIYF	TGTGCCATCAGTCCCGACAGCCCGGCCTCTGGAAACACCATATATTTT
TRBD2	.	TRBV2	TRBJ2-1	CASTNQRDHNEQFF	TGTGCCAGCACCAACCAGCGGGACCACAATGAGCAGTTCTTC
.	.	TRBV28	TRBJ1-2	CASSLLGGLVYGYTF	TGTGCCAGCAGTTTATTAGGGGGGCTAGTGTATGGCTACACCTTC
TRBD2	.	TRBV19	TRBJ2-7	CASSTSGLAGYEQYF	TGTGCCAGTAGTACCTCGGGACTAGCGGGGTACGAGCAGTACTTC
.	.	TRBV7-9	TRBJ1-1	CASSLRMNTEAFF	TGTGCCAGCAGCTTACGCATGAACACTGAAGCTTTCTTT
TRBD2	once	TRBV2	TRBJ2-1	CASSAGLAGHNEQFF	TGTGCCAGCAGTGCAGGACTAGCGGGCCACAATGAGCAGTTCTTC
.	few	TRBV6-5	TRBJ1-5	CASSAWGNQPQHF	TGTGCCAGCAGCGCATGGGGCAATCAGCCCCAGCATTTT
.	.	TRBV10-2	TRBJ1-2	CASSESLEGPSYGYTF	TGCGCCAGCAGTGAGTCGTTAGAGGGTCCTAGCTATGGCTACACCTTC
.	once	TRBV6-4	TRBJ2-1	CASSPVMTGRNEQFF	TGTGCCAGCAGCCCCGTGATGACAGGGAGGAATGAGCAGTTCTTC